These 2 T cell receptor beta chains originate from one sample sequenced in a study of regulatory T cells in long-lasting Graves disease. Building the TCR beta libraries relied on iRepertoire HTBI primers, and CDR3 regions underwent Arm-PCR. TCRdb called the multiplex PCR reads again in MiXCR, with one record for every CDR3 protein. The sample shows around 400,000 distinct CDR3 sequences, 12% of them seen only once. Time point reported: newly diagnosed GD, antithyroid drugs for less than 3 months. Making the TCR library involved RNA that had been extracted from PBMCs. The sample was also linked to a second study, of T cells in Graves' hyperthyroidism and ophthalmopathy.

The sequenced sample was peripheral blood mononuclear cells (PBMCs), obtained at new diagnosis, from a patient treated with antithyroid drugs. These TCRs come from a woman under 30 with Graves disease.

J is TRBJ1-3 and V is TRBV12-3 or TRBV12-4; maybe TRBD1 (5 bases). Trimming removed 4 bases from V and 4 bases from J, with 14 bases in between. CDR3 length: 15 amino acids. The CDR3 reads CASSSFGGTGNTIYF. CDR3 in DNA: TGTGCCAGCAGTTCGTTTGGAGGGACCGGAAACACCATATATTTT.

This clonotype turned up a few times. This chain joins TRBV7-3 and TRBJ2-3, with 8 bases aligning to TRBD1. The junction had 4 bases not matched to a gene; V was cut back by 5 bases and J by 3 bases. Germline assignment: CDR1 SGHTA and CDR2 FQGTGA. CDR3 size: 14 residues. The DNA for the CDR3 is TGTGCCAGCAGCGCGACAGGGGAAACAGATACGCAGTATTTT. Translating gives CASSATGETDTQYF.